The rows below give T cell receptor beta chains drawn from one sample of a study of T cell changes during pregnancy in multiple sclerosis. Sequencing was performed with immunoSEQ multiplex PCR; in TCRdb, only in-frame clones are kept and a portion is missing. The sample lists under 110,000 clones, 85% to 95% seen once, with around 1.5% in the top ten. Sequencing used peripheral blood, obtained after pregnancy. The receptor source for this set is a female donor with multiple sclerosis, enrolled in a pregnancy study. The CDR3 runs from the conserved cysteine through the conserved F or W. D genes are given only for firm matches. Size values are once, few and many counts, or a class for expanded clones, and some rows have none.

V	J	size	D	DNA	CDR3
TRBV28	TRBJ1-2	-	-	TGTGCCAGCAGTTTAGGGGGGGCGGTTGCTAACTATGGCTACACCTTC	CASSLGGAVANYGYTF
TRBV30	TRBJ2-5	-	TRBD1	TGTGCCTGGAGCCGGTTGGGACAGAACCAAGAGACCCAGTACTTC	CAWSRLGQNQETQYF
TRBV19	TRBJ1-1	-	-	TGTGCCAGTAGTCCCCTTGGACAGAAGAACACTGAAGCTTTCTTT	CASSPLGQKNTEAFF
TRBV2	TRBJ2-7	-	-	TGTGCCAGCAGGAGGGTGGAAAGGACCTACGAGCAGTACTTC	CASRRVERTYEQYF
TRBV5-1	TRBJ2-7	-	TRBD1	TGCGCCAGCAGCTTCGGGACAGAGGGTTCCTACGAGCAGTACTTC	CASSFGTEGSYEQYF
TRBV19	TRBJ2-7	-	TRBD1	TGTGCCAGTAGTATCCAGGACAGGGACGAGCAGTACTTC	CASSIQDRDEQYF
TRBV5-1	TRBJ1-5	-	-	TGCGCCAGCAGCCCGAACGGGGGAGGGGTTCAGCCCCAGCATTTT	CASSPNGGGVQPQHF
TRBV7-9	TRBJ2-2	-	TRBD2	TGTGCCAGCAGCTTGTCTAGCGGGAGTCAAACCGGGGAGCTGTTTTTT	CASSLSSGSQTGELFF
TRBV28	TRBJ1-5	-	-	TGTGCCAGCAGTCTGTCGACAGGTTTTAGCAATCAGCCCCAGCATTTT	CASSLSTGFSNQPQHF
TRBV10-3	TRBJ2-7	few	-	TGTGCCATCAGTGAGTCGAGAGGTGGAGTCTTGGGCGAGCAGTACTTC	CAISESRGGVLGEQYF
TRBV19	TRBJ1-4	-	-	TGTGCCAGTAGTATCGGGGGACCTTCGTCGGAAAAACTGTTTTTT	CASSIGGPSSEKLFF
TRBV30	TRBJ2-7	-	TRBD2	TGTGCCTGGCGACTAGCGGGGTCCTCCTACGAGCAGTACTTC	CAWRLAGSSYEQYF
TRBV7-8	TRBJ2-7	-	-	TGTGCCAGCAGCCAACAGCCTTCCCTCTCCTACGAGCAGTACTTC	CASSQQPSLSYEQYF
TRBV9	TRBJ1-2	once	TRBD1	TGTGCCAGCAGGGGGACAGGGAGTAACTATGGCTACACCTTC	CASRGTGSNYGYTF
TRBV2	TRBJ1-1	-	-	TGTGCCAGCAGTGGACGAGGGAACACTGAAGCTTTCTTT	CASSGRGNTEAFF
TRBV9	TRBJ1-1	-	TRBD1	TGTGCCAGCAGCGTAACTCAGACAGGGCGAGGGACTGAAGCTTTCTTT	CASSVTQTGRGTEAFF
TRBV5-6	TRBJ1-6	-	-	TGTGCCAGCAGCTTATGGCCTGATTCACCCCTCCACTTT	CASSLWPDSPLHF
TRBV28	TRBJ2-7	-	TRBD1	TGTGCCAGCACCCGCGACAGGGTCGGACCCGAGCAGTACTTC	CASTRDRVGPEQYF
TRBV9	TRBJ2-2	-	TRBD2	TGTGCCAGCAGCGGATTAGCGGGGGGGCCCGCCGGGGAGCTGTTTTTT	CASSGLAGGPAGELFF
TRBV7-9	TRBJ2-7	-	TRBD1	TGTGCCAGCAGCAGAGACAGGGGAAGGAACGAGCAGTACTTC	CASSRDRGRNEQYF
TRBV10-3	TRBJ2-3	-	TRBD1	TGTGCCACCCAGGGGGCATACGCAGATACGCAGTATTTT	CATQGAYADTQYF
TRBV7-9	TRBJ2-7	-	TRBD2	TGTGCCAGCAGCTTTAGTACAACTAGCGGGAGATACGAGCAGTACTTC	CASSFSTTSGRYEQYF
TRBV5-4	TRBJ2-1	-	-	TGTGCCAGCAGCGTTACTAGCACCTACAATGAGCAGTTCTTC	CASSVTSTYNEQFF
TRBV7-2	TRBJ1-1	-	-	TGTGCCAGCAGCTTAGAAGCTGGCTTT	CASSLEAGF
TRBV2	TRBJ2-2	-	TRBD2	TGTGCCAGCAGTGAAGATAGAACTAGCGGGATCAACGGGGAGCTGTTTTTT	CASSEDRTSGINGELFF
TRBV19	TRBJ2-4	-	-	TGTGCCAGTAGCCGATCACCACAAGCCAAAAACATTCAGTACTTC	CASSRSPQAKNIQYF
TRBV5-4	TRBJ2-7	-	-	TGTGCCAGCAGCTCGTCTTCGGGGTCTCCCTACGAGCAGTACTTC	CASSSSSGSPYEQYF
TRBV28	TRBJ2-5	-	-	TGTGCCAGCAGACCCCCCGGCGGCCTCCAAGAGACCCAGTACTTC	CASRPPGGLQETQYF
TRBV2	TRBJ2-7	-	-	TGTGCCAGCAGTCTAAAGGACAGCCCCTTCTACGAGCAGTACTTC	CASSLKDSPFYEQYF
TRBV9	TRBJ1-1	-	-	TGTGCCAGCCCTCTCACTGCTACTGAAGCTTTCTTT	CASPLTATEAFF
TRBV4-1	TRBJ2-7	-	TRBD2	TGCGCCAGCAGCCGACTAGCGGGGGTGTACGAGCAGTACTTC	CASSRLAGVYEQYF
TRBV27	TRBJ2-3	-	-	TGTGCCAGCAGTACACGGACTCCCCGCGTAGATACGCAGTATTTT	CASSTRTPRVDTQYF
TRBV9	TRBJ1-1	-	-	TGTGCCAGCAGTGGAGGGTTCGGAGCTTTCTTT	CASSGGFGAFF
TRBV7-9	TRBJ1-1	-	-	TGTGCCAGCACCTCAGGGGTTCGCATGAACACTGAAGCTTTCTTT	CASTSGVRMNTEAFF
TRBV7-2	TRBJ1-6	once	-	TGTGCCAGCAGCTTAACACGGGGAAATTCACCCCTCCACTTT	CASSLTRGNSPLHF
TRBV5-1	TRBJ2-7	-	TRBD1	TGCGCCAGCAAATTATCGACGGGACAGGGGATCTACGAGCAGTACTTC	CASKLSTGQGIYEQYF